This entry describes one T cell receptor (beta chain). This sample was taken from a study of blood T cell repertoires in COVID-19. The wider study: Acute and convalescent COVID-19 specimens originated in the United States, Italy and Spain. T cells, B-cell-depleted T cells, or PBMCs supplied cDNA or gDNA.

In the study's own analysis: Reference gene primer amplification gave estimated nucleated cell counts. Clones were read by immunoSEQ multiplex PCR, and TCRdb kept only the in-frame ones, dropping some. Clonal size and the V and J genes are those of that table, whereas D and trimming came from the DNA. The data hold some 93,000 clones, with 65% to 90% observed a single time. Between the trimmed V and J ends, which lost 5 bases and 5 bases, there was a span of 18 bases. The germline gives CDR1 LNHDA, CDR2 SQIVND (reference sequence). The CDR3 is made up of 16 amino acids. The sequencing sample was made of peripheral blood. This chain links TRBV19 with TRBJ2-2, with a weak D call TRBD1 (7 bases). The sequence was obtained from a man aged 55 to 70 with acute or convalescent COVID-19. CDR3 region: CASSSFGQGGTGELFF. DNA of the CDR3: TGTGCCAGTAGTTCGTTTGGTCAGGGGGGTACCGGGGAGCTGTTTTTT.